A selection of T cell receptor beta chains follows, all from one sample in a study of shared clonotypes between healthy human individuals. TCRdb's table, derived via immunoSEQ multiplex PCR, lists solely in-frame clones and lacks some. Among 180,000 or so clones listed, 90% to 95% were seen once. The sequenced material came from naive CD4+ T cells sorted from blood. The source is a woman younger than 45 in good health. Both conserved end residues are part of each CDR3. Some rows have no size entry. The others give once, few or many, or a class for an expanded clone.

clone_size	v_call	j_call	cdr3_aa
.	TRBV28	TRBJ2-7	CATESSGGYEQYF
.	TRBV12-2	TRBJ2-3	CASRLGGGRITDTQYF
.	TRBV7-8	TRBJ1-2	CASSPRDRVMYGYTF
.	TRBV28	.	CASRKGAGYEQYF
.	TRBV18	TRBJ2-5	CASSPNRDSQETQYF
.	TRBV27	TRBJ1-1	CASSHPRGEAFF
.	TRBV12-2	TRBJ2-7	CASRSRTGTGPYEQYF
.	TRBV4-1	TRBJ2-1	CASSQEVRGGRLMGQFF
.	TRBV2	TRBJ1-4	CASRDTDRWNEKLFF
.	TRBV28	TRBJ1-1	CASSFSGQGALGAFF
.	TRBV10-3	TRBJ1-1	CAISSGQGASNTEAFF
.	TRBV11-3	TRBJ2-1	CASSFGDSSSYNEQFF
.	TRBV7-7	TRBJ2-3	CASSLAGRGDTQYF
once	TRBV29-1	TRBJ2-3	CSVAGTSGSPGTDTQYF
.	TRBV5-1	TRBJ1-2	CASSSIQGPYGYTF
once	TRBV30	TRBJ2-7	CAWSNSDSYEQYF
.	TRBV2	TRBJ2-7	CASTPGRERYEQYF
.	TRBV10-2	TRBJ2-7	CASSENYEQYF
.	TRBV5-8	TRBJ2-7	CASSGGFRFDEQYF
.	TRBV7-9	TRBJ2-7	CASSLPAGPTQYF
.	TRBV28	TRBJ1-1	CASSRTAGHYTEAFF
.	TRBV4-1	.	CASSQDRVSGYEQYF
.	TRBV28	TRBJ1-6	CASSSPPSNSPLHF
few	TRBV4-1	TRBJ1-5	CASSQGWAGGQPQHF
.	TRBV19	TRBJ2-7	CASSSGGGYEQYF
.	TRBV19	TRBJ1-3	CASSQQGGNTIYF
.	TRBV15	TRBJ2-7	CATSRWADREGEQYF
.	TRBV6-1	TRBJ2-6	CASSMVGTGANVLTF
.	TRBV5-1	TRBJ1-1	CASREAGMVTEAFF
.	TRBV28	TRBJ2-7	CASTPSGRGVSYEQYF
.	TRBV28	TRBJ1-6	CASSFPRAHNSPLHF
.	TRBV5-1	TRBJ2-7	CARSRGGLAGGDEQYF
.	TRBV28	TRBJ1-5	CASSLYGQPQHF
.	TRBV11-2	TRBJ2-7	CASSLRLSGRAFYEQYF
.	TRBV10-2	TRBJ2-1	CASSEWGLYNEQFF
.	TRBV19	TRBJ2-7	CASSAASLNEQYF
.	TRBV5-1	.	CASSLGRTSGSYPPYEQYF
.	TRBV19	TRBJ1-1	CASSAQGFKVNTEAFF
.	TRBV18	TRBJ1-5	CASSLSRIQPQHF
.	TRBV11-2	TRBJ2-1	CASSKIAGEQFF
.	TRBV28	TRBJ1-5	CASSVGQGGQPQHF
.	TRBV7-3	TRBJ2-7	CASSLTGYYEQYF
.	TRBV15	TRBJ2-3	CATSRGQWNTDTQYF
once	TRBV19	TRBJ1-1	CASSTRTGGRGEAFF
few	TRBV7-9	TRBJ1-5	CASSRTEQPQHF
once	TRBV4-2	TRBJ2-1	CASSQDWGRNEQFF
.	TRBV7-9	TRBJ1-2	CASSSIDGGGYTF
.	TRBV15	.	CATSRGTGGSYEQYF
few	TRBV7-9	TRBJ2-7	CASSPRVSGSYEQYF
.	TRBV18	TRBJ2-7	CASSPSQAVNAQYF
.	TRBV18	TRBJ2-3	CASSQEDTQYF
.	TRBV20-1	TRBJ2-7	CSALGGVPYF
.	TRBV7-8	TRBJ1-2	CASSLTGEGYTF
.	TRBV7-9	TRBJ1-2	CASSLDSRRGGYTF
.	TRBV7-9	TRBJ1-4	CASSLTGGNEKLFF